The present T cell receptor beta chain was sequenced within a study of somatic mutations in cytotoxic T cells in rheumatoid arthritis. Method: immunoSEQ multiplex PCR; TCRdb's copy keeps in-frame clones and lacks some. The table lists about 2,300 clones, almost 85% of them singletons. The specimen was CD8+ T cells sorted from blood. This sequence originates from an adult with rheumatoid arthritis.

The CDR3 sequence is CASSGYNPGSGYEQYF. The CDR3 region has the DNA TGTGCCAGCAGCGGATACAATCCTGGGAGTGGCTACGAGCAGTACTTC. The V call is TRBV5-6, the J call TRBJ2-7, with a weak D call TRBD2 (5 bases). With 4 bases removed from V and 3 bases from J, the gap between germline ends came to 20 bases. This CDR3 comprises 16 residues. Germline V gives CDR1 SGHDT, CDR2 YYEEEE.